This paragraph covers one T cell receptor (beta chain) sequence. The data were taken from a study of blood T cell repertoires in COVID-19. Clones were sequenced by immunoSEQ multiplex PCR, and TCRdb holds only the in-frame ones, with some missing. The sample includes under 200,000 clones, approximately 90% of them seen just once. The CDR3 sequence is 14 residues long. Trimming stripped 0 bases from V and 4 bases from J, with 11 bases between. The specimen sequenced was peripheral blood. The origin of this receptor is a man younger than 35 with active or convalescent COVID-19. The V and J genes are TRBV5-3 and TRBJ2-7; maybe TRBD1 (5 bases). TRBV5-3 is noted as an ORF with a role that remains uncertain. The CDR3 DNA follows: TGTGCCAGAAGCTTGGACAGGTTTTGGTACGAGCAGTACTTC. Its protein is CARSLDRFWYEQYF.